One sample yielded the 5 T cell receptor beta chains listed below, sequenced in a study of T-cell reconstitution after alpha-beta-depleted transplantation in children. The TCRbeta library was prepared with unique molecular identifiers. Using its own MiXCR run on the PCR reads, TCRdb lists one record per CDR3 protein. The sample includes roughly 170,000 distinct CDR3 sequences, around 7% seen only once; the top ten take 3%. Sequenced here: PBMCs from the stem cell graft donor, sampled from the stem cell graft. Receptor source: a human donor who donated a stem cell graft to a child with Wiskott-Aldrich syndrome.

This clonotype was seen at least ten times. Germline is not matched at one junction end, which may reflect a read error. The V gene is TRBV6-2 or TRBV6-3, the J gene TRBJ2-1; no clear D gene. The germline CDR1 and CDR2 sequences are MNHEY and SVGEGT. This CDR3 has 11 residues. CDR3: CASSDSDEQFF. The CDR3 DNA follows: TGTGCCAGCAGTGACTCGGATGAGCAGTTCTTC.

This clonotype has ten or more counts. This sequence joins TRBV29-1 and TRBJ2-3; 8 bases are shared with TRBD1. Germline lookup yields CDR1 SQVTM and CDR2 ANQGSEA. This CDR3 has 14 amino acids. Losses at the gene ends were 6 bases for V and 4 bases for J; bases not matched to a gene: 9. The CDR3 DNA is TGCAGCGTCCTCGTCAGGGGGCAGGCAGATACGCAGTATTTT. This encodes CSVLVRGQADTQYF.

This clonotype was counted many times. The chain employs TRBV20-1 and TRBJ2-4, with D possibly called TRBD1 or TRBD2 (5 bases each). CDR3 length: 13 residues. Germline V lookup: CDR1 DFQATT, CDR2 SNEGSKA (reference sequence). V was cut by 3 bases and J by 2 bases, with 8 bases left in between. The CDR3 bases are TGCAGTGCTAGGGGGGTTACCAAAAACATTCAGTACTTC. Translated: CSARGVTKNIQYF.

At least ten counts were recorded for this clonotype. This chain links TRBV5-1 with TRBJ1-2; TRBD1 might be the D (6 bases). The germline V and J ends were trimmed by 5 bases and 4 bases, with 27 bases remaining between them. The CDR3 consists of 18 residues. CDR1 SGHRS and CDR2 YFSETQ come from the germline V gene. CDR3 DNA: TGCGCCAGCAGTCTGGGTGGGATTACAGGGTCGACTCGCTATGGCTACACCTTC. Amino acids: CASSLGGITGSTRYGYTF.

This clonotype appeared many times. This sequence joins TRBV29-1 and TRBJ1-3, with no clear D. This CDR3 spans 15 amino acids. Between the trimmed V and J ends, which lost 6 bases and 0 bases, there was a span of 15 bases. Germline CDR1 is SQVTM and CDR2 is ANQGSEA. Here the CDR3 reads CSVLTVRSSGNTIYF. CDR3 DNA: TGCAGCGTACTCACGGTGAGGAGCTCTGGAAACACCATATATTTT.